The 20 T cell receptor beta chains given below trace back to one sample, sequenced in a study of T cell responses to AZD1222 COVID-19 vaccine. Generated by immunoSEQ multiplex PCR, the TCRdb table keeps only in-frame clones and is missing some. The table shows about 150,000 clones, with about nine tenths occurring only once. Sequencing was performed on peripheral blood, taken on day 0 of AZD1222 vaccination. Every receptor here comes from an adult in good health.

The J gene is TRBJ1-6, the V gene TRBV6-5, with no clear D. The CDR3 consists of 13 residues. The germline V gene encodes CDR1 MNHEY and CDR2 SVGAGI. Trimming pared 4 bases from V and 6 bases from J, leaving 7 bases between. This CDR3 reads CASSLGSNSPLHF. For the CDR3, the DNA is TGTGCCAGCAGTTTGGGATCTAATTCACCCCTCCACTTT.

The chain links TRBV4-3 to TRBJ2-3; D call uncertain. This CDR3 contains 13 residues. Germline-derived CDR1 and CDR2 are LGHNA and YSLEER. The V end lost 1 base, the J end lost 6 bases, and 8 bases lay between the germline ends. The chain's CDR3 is CASSQGLQDTQYF. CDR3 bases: TGCGCCAGCAGCCAAGGCCTACAGGATACGCAGTATTTT.

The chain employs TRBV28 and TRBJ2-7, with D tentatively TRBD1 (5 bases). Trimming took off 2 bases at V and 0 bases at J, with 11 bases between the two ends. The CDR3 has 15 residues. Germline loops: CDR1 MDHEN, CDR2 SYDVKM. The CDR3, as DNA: TGTGCCAGCAGTTTAGTTCCCAGGGCCTCCTACGAGCAGTACTTC. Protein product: CASSLVPRASYEQYF.

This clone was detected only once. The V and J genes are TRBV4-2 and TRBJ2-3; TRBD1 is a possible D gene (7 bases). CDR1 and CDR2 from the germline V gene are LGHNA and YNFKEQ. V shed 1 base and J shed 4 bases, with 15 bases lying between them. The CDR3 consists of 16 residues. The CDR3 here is CASSQGDSPGADTQYF. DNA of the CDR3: TGTGCCAGCAGCCAAGGGGACAGTCCGGGAGCAGATACGCAGTATTTT.

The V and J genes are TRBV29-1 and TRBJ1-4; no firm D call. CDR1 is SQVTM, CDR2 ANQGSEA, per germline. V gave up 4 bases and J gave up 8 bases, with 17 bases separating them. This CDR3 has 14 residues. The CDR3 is CSVAAMGSREKLFF. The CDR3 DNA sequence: TGCAGCGTTGCCGCGATGGGATCTCGGGAAAAACTGTTTTTT. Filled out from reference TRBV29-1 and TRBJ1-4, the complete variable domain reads SAVISQKPSRDICQRGTSLTIQCQVDSQVTMMFWYRQQPGQSLTLIATANQGSEATYESGFVIDKFPISRPNLTFSTLTVSNMSPEDSSIYLCSVAAMGSREKLFFGSGTQLSVL.

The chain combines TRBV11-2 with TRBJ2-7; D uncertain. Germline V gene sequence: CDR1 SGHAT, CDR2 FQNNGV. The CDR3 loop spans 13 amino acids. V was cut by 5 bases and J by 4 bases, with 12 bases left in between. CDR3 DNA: TGTGCCAGCAGCACGGGTCGGCCGTACGAGCAGTACTTC. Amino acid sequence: CASSTGRPYEQYF.

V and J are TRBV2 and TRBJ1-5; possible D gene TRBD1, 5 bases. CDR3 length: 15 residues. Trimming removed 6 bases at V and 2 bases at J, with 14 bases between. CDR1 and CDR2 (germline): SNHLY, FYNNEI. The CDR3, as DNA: TGTGCCAGCAGCGCCTTAGACAGCCGCAATCAGCCCCAGCATTTT. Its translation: CASSALDSRNQPQHF.

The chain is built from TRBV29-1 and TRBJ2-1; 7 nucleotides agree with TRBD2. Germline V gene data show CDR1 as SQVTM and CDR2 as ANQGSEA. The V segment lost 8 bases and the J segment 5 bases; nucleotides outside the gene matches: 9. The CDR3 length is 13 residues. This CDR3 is CSHRDYRNNEQFF. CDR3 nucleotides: TGCAGCCACCGGGACTACCGAAACAATGAGCAGTTCTTC.

The CDR3 nucleotides read TGTGCCAGCAGCGTAGCGCCGAGTAGAGAGACCCAGTACTTC. Protein: CASSVAPSRETQYF. The V gene is TRBV9, the J gene TRBJ2-5, with D unresolved. The germline CDR1 and CDR2 sequences are SGDLS and YYNGEE. The CDR3 is made up of 14 amino acids. With 0 bases removed from V and 4 bases from J, the gap between germline ends came to 10 bases.

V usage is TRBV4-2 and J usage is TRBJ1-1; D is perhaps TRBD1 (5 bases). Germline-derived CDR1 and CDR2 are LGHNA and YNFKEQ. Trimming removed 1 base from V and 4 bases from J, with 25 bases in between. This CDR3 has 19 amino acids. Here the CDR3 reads CASSQGVWQGGIGGTEAFF. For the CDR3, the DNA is TGTGCCAGCAGCCAAGGGGTGTGGCAGGGAGGAATTGGGGGCACTGAAGCTTTCTTT.

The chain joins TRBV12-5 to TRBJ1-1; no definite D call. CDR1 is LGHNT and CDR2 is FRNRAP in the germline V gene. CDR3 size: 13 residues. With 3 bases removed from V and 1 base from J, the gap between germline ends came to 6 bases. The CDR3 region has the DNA TGTGCTAGTGGTTTAGACAAGAACACTGAAGCTTTCTTT. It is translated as CASGLDKNTEAFF.

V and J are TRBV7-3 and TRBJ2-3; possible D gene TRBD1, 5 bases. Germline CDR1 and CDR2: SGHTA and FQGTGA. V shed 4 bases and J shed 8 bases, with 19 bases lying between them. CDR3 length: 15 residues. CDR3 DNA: TGTGCCAGCAGCTCTAAGCTAGGGGTCTGGGCTACGCAGTATTTT. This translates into CASSSKLGVWATQYF.

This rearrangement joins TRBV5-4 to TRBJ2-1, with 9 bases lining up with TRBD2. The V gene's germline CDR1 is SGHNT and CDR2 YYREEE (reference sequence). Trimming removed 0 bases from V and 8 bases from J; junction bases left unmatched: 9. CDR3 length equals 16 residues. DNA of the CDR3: TGTGCCAGCAGCTTGGCCGGGACTAGCATAAGGTATGAGCAGTTCTTC. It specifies CASSLAGTSIRYEQFF.

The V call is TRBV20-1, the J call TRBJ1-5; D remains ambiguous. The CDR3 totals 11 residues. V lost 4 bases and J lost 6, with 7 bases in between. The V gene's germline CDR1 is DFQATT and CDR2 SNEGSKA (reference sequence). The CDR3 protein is CSATAGQPQHF. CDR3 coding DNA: TGCAGTGCTACGGCCGGTCAGCCCCAGCATTTT.

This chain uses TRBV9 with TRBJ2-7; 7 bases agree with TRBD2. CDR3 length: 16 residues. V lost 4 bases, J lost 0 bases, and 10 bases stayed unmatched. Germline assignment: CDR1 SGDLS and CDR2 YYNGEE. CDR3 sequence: CASSPLGGSLSYEQYF. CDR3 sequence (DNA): TGTGCCAGCAGCCCCTTGGGGGGGAGTCTCTCCTACGAGCAGTACTTC.

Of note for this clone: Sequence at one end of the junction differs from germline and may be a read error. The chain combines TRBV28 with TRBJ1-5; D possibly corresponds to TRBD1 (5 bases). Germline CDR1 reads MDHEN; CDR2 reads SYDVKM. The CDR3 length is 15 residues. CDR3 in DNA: TGTGCCAGCAGTCTGGGACGGGCGAGAAATCAGCCCCATCATTTT. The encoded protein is CASSLGRARNQPHHF.

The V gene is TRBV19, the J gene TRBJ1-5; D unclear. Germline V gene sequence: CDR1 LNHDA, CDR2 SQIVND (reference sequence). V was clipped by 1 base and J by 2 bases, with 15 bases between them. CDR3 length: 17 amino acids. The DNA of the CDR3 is TGTGCCAGTAGTATAGGACCGAGGGCGCTAGGCAATCAGCCCCAGCATTTT. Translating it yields CASSIGPRALGNQPQHF.

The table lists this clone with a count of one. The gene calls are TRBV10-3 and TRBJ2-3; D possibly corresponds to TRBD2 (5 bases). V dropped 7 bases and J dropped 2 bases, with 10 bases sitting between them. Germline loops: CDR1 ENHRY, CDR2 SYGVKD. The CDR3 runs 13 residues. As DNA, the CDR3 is TGTGCCATCACCCCGGACTTCACAGATACGCAGTATTTT. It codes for CAITPDFTDTQYF.

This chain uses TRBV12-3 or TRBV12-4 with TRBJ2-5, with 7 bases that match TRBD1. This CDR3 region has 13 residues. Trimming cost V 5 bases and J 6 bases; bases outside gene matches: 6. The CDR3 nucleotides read TGTGCCAGCAGTCAACAGGGGATGAAGACCCAGTACTTC. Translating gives CASSQQGMKTQYF.

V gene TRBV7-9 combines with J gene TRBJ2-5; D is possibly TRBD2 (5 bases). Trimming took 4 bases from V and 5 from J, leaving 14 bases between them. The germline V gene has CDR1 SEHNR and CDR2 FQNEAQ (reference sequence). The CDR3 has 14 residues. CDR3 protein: CASSYREGPETQYF. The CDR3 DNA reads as TGTGCCAGCAGCTACAGAGAGGGCCCGGAGACCCAGTACTTC.